The next 10 T cell receptor beta chains were all read from a single sample in a study of T cells after yellow fever vaccination. Each CDR3 protein is one row after TCRdb ran MiXCR on the 5' RACE reads. The sample has roughly 50,000 distinct CDR3 sequences, less than 9% seen once; the top ten hold around 28%. This specimen consisted of CD8+ T cells sorted from PBMCs, obtained around 15 days after the first yellow fever vaccination. The receptor source for this set is a man aged 18-30 years who received the YFV17D yellow fever vaccine.

This clonotype was detected many times. The rearrangement uses TRBV4-1 and TRBJ2-3, with D possibly TRBD2 on 7 matching bases. CDR1 is MGHRA and CDR2 is YSYEKL in the germline V gene. The V gene lost 0 bases and the J gene lost 2 bases, with 15 bases spanning the gap. The CDR3 runs to 17 residues. CDR3 DNA sequence: TGCGCCAGCAGCCAAGATCTCGGCGGGGGCCTCACAGATACGCAGTATTTT. Residues: CASSQDLGGGLTDTQYF.

This clonotype was seen at least ten times. CDR3 sequence: CSVEGGVETQYF. The CDR3 DNA sequence: TGCAGCGTTGAAGGGGGGGTGGAGACCCAGTACTTC. The genes are TRBV29-1 and TRBJ2-5; D is possibly TRBD2 (6 bases). V shed 1 base and J shed 5 bases, with 8 bases lying between them. The CDR3 loop spans 12 amino acids. Germline loops: CDR1 SQVTM, CDR2 ANQGSEA.

This clonotype was seen many times. The chain recombines TRBV5-5 with TRBJ1-4; a weak D match, TRBD1 (5 bases). CDR1 SGHKS and CDR2 YYEKEE come from the germline V gene (reference sequence). V was cut by 4 bases and J by 6 bases, with 16 bases left in between. CDR3 size: 15 residues. CDR3: CASSLQGWGDEKLFF. The CDR3 region has the DNA TGTGCCAGCAGCCTCCAGGGATGGGGCGATGAAAAACTGTTTTTT.

This clonotype showed up many times. The V gene is TRBV5-1, the J gene TRBJ2-1; D gene unclear. Germline CDR1 reads SGHRS; CDR2 reads YFSETQ. This CDR3 region has 13 residues. Deletions cut 1 base from V and 6 bases from J, with 8 bases between. CDR3 coding DNA: TGCGCCAGCAGCTTGTGGGGTTCCAATGAGCAGTTCTTC. This sequence encodes CASSLWGSNEQFF.

This clonotype was found many times. The chain recombines TRBV7-2 with TRBJ2-5, with TRBD2 identical over 11 bases. The trim removed 0 bases at V and 5 bases at J, leaving 8 bases unmatched. The CDR3 sequence is 17 residues long. The germline V gene encodes CDR1 SGHTA and CDR2 FQGNSA. The CDR3 DNA follows: TGTGCCAGCAGCTTAGCGGAAGGACTAGCGGGCCCTGAGACCCAGTACTTC. It translates to CASSLAEGLAGPETQYF. The full variable domain, completed using reference TRBV7-2 and TRBJ2-5, is GAGVSQSPSNKVTEKGKDVELRCDPISGHTALYWYRQSLGQGLEFLIYFQGNSAPDKSGLPSDRFSAERTGGSVSTLTIQRTQQEDSAVYLCASSLAEGLAGPETQYFGPGTRLLVL.

This clonotype was detected ten times or more. This chain uses TRBV4-1 with TRBJ1-5, with TRBD1 as a possible D gene (6 bases). Germline values: CDR1 MGHRA, CDR2 YSYEKL. The CDR3 covers 14 residues. Trimming removed 4 bases at V and 1 base at J, with 8 bases between. The CDR3 DNA is TGCGCCAGCAGCCCTGGACAGAGCAATCAGCCCCAGCATTTT. This encodes CASSPGQSNQPQHF.

This clonotype has at least ten counts. The chain employs TRBV20-1 and TRBJ1-2; possible D gene TRBD1, 5 bases. CDR1 is DFQATT and CDR2 is SNEGSKA in the germline V gene (reference sequence). The CDR3 runs 15 residues. Deletions cut 3 bases from V and 4 bases from J, with 18 bases between. The CDR3 region is CSARLSVGASYGYTF. CDR3 nucleotide sequence: TGCAGTGCTAGGCTCTCGGTCGGGGCGTCCTATGGCTACACCTTC.

This clonotype has at least ten counts. The V and J genes are TRBV5-1 and TRBJ1-3; D is unresolved. The germline V gene encodes CDR1 SGHRS and CDR2 YFSETQ. Trimming removed 2 bases at V and 0 bases at J, with 9 bases between. This CDR3 has 15 residues. CDR3 sequence (DNA): TGCGCCAGCAGCTTAAGGGCAGACTCTGGAAACACCATATATTTT. Encoded protein: CASSLRADSGNTIYF.

This clonotype was detected many times. The CDR3 DNA is TGTGCCAGCATCCCGAGAGACCGGGGAGGAGAGACCCAGTACTTC. It specifies CASIPRDRGGETQYF. The chain recombines TRBV7-2 with TRBJ2-5; TRBD2 is a possible D gene (6 bases). The V end was cut by 7 bases, the J end by 4 bases, with 19 bases between. Germline assignment: CDR1 SGHTA and CDR2 FQGNSA. The CDR3 length is 15 residues.

This clonotype was counted a single time. A much larger clone sits a single nucleotide away, making a read error possible. This chain uses TRBV4-1 with TRBJ1-5, with no clear D. Looked up from germline, CDR1 is MGHRA and CDR2 is YSYEKL. This CDR3 has 14 residues. The CDR3 DNA reads as TGCGCCAACAGCCCATTAGAACGCAATCAGCCCCAGCATTTT. This encodes CANSPLERNQPQHF.